This T cell receptor (beta chain) was obtained from a study of shared clonotypes between healthy human individuals. Notes on the study in general: Between a handful of donors, naive CD4 clonotypes were shared at a level of approximately 5%.

Data came from immunoSEQ multiplex PCR; TCRdb stores just in-frame clones and leaves some out. Found here are just over 95,000 clones, 67% of them singletons; the top ten hold 45% to 50%. A word on this clone: The antigen is undetermined.

The V gene's germline CDR1 is MDHEN and CDR2 SYDVKM. CDR3 length: 10 amino acids. This TCR came from a man aged 30-40 years in good health. The sample was memory CD8+ T cells sorted from blood. Subset in this sample: CD45RO+ cells pooled with CCR7-negative TemRA cells. The chain is built from TRBV28 and TRBJ2-1; no clear D. The CDR3 DNA reads as TGTGCGTCGGCATCCGTTGGGCTGTTCTTC. It is translated as CASASVGLFF.